These T cell receptor beta chains were read from a single sample in a study of post-analysis software for immune sequencing data. Each CDR3 protein is one row after TCRdb ran MiXCR on the PCR reads. The table has around 400,000 distinct CDR3 sequences, roughly 40% seen once. Sequencing was carried out using blood. The receptor set was obtained from a girl aged 2 to 10 with multiple sclerosis. Each CDR3 is given with its conserved first and last residue. A D gene is named only where the DNA matches it firmly. Expanded clones are given a class, and other clones once, few, many or no size at all.

d_gene	v_gene	abundance	j_gene	CDR3nt	CDR3aa
TRBD1	TRBV7-3	NA	TRBJ2-1	TGTGCCAGCGGCCCAACAGGGGTCGCCTACAATGAGCAGTTCTTC	CASGPTGVAYNEQFF
NA	TRBV20-1	NA	TRBJ2-1	TGCAGTGCTAGATCCCCAAGCGGGCAGCGTGCGCAGTTCTTC	CSARSPSGQRAQFF
TRBD1	TRBV6-1	NA	TRBJ1-5	TGTGCCAGCAGCTCCAAGACAGGGAGCACACGGTATGGCAATCAGCCCCAGCATTTT	CASSSKTGSTRYGNQPQHF
NA	TRBV5-1	few	TRBJ2-5	TGCGCCAGCAGCTATTCGTCTAGCAAAGAGACCCAGTACTTC	CASSYSSSKETQYF
NA	TRBV7-2	NA	TRBJ1-5	TGTGCCAGCAAACTGCCCCAGCATTTT	CASKLPQHF
TRBD1	TRBV29-1	NA	TRBJ2-1	TGCAGCGATTGGACAGGGGCGGGCTACAATGAGCAGTTCTTC	CSDWTGAGYNEQFF
NA	TRBV7-2	few	TRBJ2-7	TGTGCCAGCAGCCTTGTCACGGGAACGCGCTACGAGCAGTACTTC	CASSLVTGTRYEQYF
TRBD1	TRBV6-5	NA	TRBJ1-2	TGTGCCAGCAGGCCGGACAGGCGACTTTACTATGGCTACACCTTC	CASRPDRRLYYGYTF
TRBD1	TRBV6-6	once	TRBJ2-7	TGTGCCAGCAGGCAGGACAGGGGCGGGGACGAGCAGTACTTC	CASRQDRGGDEQYF
NA	TRBV2	NA	TRBJ1-4	TGTGCCAGCAGTGATCTACAGGCGTATGAAAAACTGTTTTTT	CASSDLQAYEKLFF
NA	TRBV20-1	NA	TRBJ2-5	TGCAGCCTGCTAGATAGTGCCAGACCCCAAGAGACCCAGTACTTC	CSLLDSARPQETQYF
TRBD2	TRBV7-2	NA	TRBJ2-5	TGTGCCAGCAGCCCCTCTAGCGGGAGTTGGTGGCAAGAGACCCAGTACTTC	CASSPSSGSWWQETQYF
NA	TRBV6-2/TRBV6-3	NA	TRBJ2-7	TGTGCCAGCAGTTACGGATACACCTACGAGCAGTACTTC	CASSYGYTYEQYF
TRBD1	TRBV6-5	few	TRBJ1-2	TGTGCCAGCAGTTATCAGGGGGCGCAAAATGGCTACACCTTC	CASSYQGAQNGYTF
NA	TRBV20-1	NA	TRBJ2-1	TGCAGTGCCAAAACAGGCGAGTACAATGAGCAGTTCTTC	CSAKTGEYNEQFF
NA	TRBV29-1	NA	TRBJ1-2	NA	CSVVTGVANYGCTF
TRBD1	TRBV7-2	few	TRBJ1-2	TGTGCCAGCAGCTCAGGGGGCCACTATGGCTACACCTTC	CASSSGGHYGYTF
NA	TRBV6-1	few	TRBJ2-3	TGTGCCAGCAGTGAACAGCGCACAGATACGCAGTATTTT	CASSEQRTDTQYF
TRBD1	TRBV12-3/TRBV12-4	NA	TRBJ1-1	TGTGCCAGCAGACCACAGGACAGGGCGAGCACTGAAGCTTTCTTT	CASRPQDRASTEAFF
NA	TRBV3-1	NA	TRBJ1-2	TGTGCCAGCAGCCAAGGCAGACGAAGGGCGGATAACTATGGCTACACCTTC	CASSQGRRRADNYGYTF